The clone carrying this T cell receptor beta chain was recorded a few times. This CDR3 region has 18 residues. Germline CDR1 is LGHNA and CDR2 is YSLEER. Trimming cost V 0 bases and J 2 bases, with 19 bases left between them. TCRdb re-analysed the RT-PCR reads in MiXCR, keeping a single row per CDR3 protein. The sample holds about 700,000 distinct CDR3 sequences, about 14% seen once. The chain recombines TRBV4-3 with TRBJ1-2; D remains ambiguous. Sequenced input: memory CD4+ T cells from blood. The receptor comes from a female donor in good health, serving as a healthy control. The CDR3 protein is CASSQEGWWQTQNYGYTF. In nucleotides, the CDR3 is TGCGCCAGCAGCCAAGAGGGTTGGTGGCAGACTCAGAACTATGGCTACACCTTC.